The 29 T cell receptor beta chains below all came from one sample that was sequenced in a study of shared clonotypes between healthy human individuals. Naive CD8 cells lacked CD45RO and underwent positive selection for CCR7, leaving out terminally differentiated effector memory CD45RA+ cells. Sequenced by immunoSEQ multiplex PCR; TCRdb stores in-frame clones only, minus some. The repertoire holds some 2,100,000 clones, with roughly 91% as singletons. Input material: naive CD8+ T cells from PBMCs. Receptors were obtained from a man younger than 35 in good health. Some clones in this sample may be carry-over from other donors' samples.

This clone was detected a few times. The V gene is TRBV6-1, the J gene TRBJ1-1; D may be TRBD1 (5 bases). The germline CDR1 and CDR2 sequences are MNHNS and SASEGT. This CDR3 comprises 12 residues. V lost 10 bases, J lost 7 bases, and 16 bases lay in between. The CDR3 sequence: CAILQEDNEAFF. In nucleotides, the CDR3 is TGTGCCATTCTACAGGAGGATAATGAAGCTTTCTTT.

This clone was counted only a few times. This chain joins TRBV5-6 and TRBJ1-1; the D is unclear. Per the germline V gene, CDR1 is SGHDT and CDR2 is YYEEEE. The CDR3 totals 14 residues. With 4 bases removed from V and 6 bases from J, the gap between germline ends came to 16 bases. The chain's CDR3 is CASSTDTGAAEAFF. For the CDR3, the DNA is TGTGCCAGCAGCACCGACACGGGCGCGGCTGAAGCTTTCTTT.

The chain employs TRBV6-5 and TRBJ2-3; D remains unclear. Germline CDR1 reads MNHEY; CDR2 reads SVGAGI. The CDR3 is 15 amino acids. With 0 bases removed from V and 2 bases from J, the gap between germline ends came to 9 bases. The CDR3 DNA sequence: TGTGCCAGCAGTTACTCAAGTAGGCCCACAGATACGCAGTATTTT. This sequence encodes CASSYSSRPTDTQYF.

This chain uses TRBV19 with TRBJ2-2, with 9 bases matching TRBD2. Germline CDR1 LNHDA, CDR2 SQIVND (reference sequence). V was clipped by 3 bases and J by 6 bases; unmatched bases: 11. This CDR3 contains 17 residues. CDR3 region: CASSMSPAGGPSGELFF. The CDR3 DNA reads as TGTGCCAGTAGTATGAGCCCGGCGGGAGGGCCCTCCGGGGAGCTGTTTTTT.

The chain uses TRBV7-8 and TRBJ1-5, with TRBD1 identical over 9 bases. V dropped 3 bases and J dropped 5; count of bases not matched to a gene: 8. Germline CDR1 and CDR2: SGHVS and FQNEAQ. CDR3 size: 16 residues. The CDR3 coding sequence is TGTGCCAGCAGCTTTACCGGGACAGGGATTCATCAGCCCCAGCATTTT. It is translated as CASSFTGTGIHQPQHF.

The chain uses TRBV27 and TRBJ1-1, with TRBD1 matching 9 bases. Germline trimming cut 6 bases from V and 1 base from J; bases unmatched to any gene: 9. This CDR3 has 16 amino acids. Germline V gene lookup returns CDR1 MNHEY and CDR2 SMNVEV (reference sequence). The chain's CDR3 is CASSFSWGQGNTEAFF. For the CDR3, the DNA is TGTGCCAGCAGCTTTTCTTGGGGACAGGGGAACACTGAAGCTTTCTTT.

The count of this clone is one. The rearrangement joins TRBV5-4 to TRBJ2-3; no firm D call. The germline V gene encodes CDR1 SGHNT and CDR2 YYREEE (reference sequence). The CDR3 runs 11 residues. The ends were cut back, 4 bases at V and 6 bases at J, with 6 bases in the middle. CDR3 nucleotides: TGTGCCAGCAGCGAAGAGGATACGCAGTATTTT. It is translated as CASSEEDTQYF.

The chain combines TRBV15 with TRBJ1-1; the D gene is possibly TRBD1 (5 bases). Per germline, CDR1 LNHNV and CDR2 YYDKDF (reference sequence). The CDR3 is 13 residues long. V was clipped by 5 bases and J by 11 bases, with 18 bases between them. The CDR3 DNA reads as TGTGCCACCAGCCGAGGATCGGGGGATATGGCTTTCTTT. Protein product: CATSRGSGDMAFF.

CDR3 in amino acids: CASSPQVGSYNEQFF. CDR3 DNA sequence: TGTGCCAGCAGCCCCCAAGTGGGCTCCTACAATGAGCAGTTCTTC. The gene calls are TRBV27 and TRBJ2-1; D not certain. The germline gives CDR1 MNHEY, CDR2 SMNVEV (reference sequence). The CDR3 covers 15 residues. Trimming took off 6 bases at V and 0 bases at J, with 12 bases between the two ends.

The rearrangement links TRBV27 to TRBJ2-7; TRBD2 matches 9 bases. The ends lost 3 bases at V and 0 bases at J; junction bases unmatched: 6. Germline CDR1 is MNHEY and CDR2 is SMNVEV (reference sequence). The CDR3 is made up of 16 amino acids. The CDR3 nucleotides are TGTGCCAGCAGTTTCTCTAGCGGGGAGGTCTCCTACGAGCAGTACTTC. Amino acids: CASSFSSGEVSYEQYF.

This clone was detected only once. This chain joins TRBV27 and TRBJ1-4; D remains ambiguous. The germline V gene has CDR1 MNHEY and CDR2 SMNVEV (reference sequence). The CDR3 contains 14 residues. Trimming shortened V by 0 bases and J by 7 bases, and 9 bases separated the two germline ends. For the CDR3, the DNA is TGTGCCAGCAGTTTATCCCCACGGTCTGAAAAACTGTTTTTT. Its protein product is CASSLSPRSEKLFF.

This rearrangement joins TRBV4-2 to TRBJ2-2; no reliable D call. Germline CDR1 LGHNA, CDR2 YNFKEQ. This CDR3 region has 14 residues. Trimming shortened V by 1 base and J by 0 bases, and 3 bases separated the two germline ends. The CDR3 spells CASSQVANTGELFF. For the CDR3, the DNA is TGTGCCAGCAGCCAAGTCGCGAACACCGGGGAGCTGTTTTTT.

The chain carries TRBV11-2 and TRBJ1-3; the match to TRBD1 covers 7 bases. The CDR3 totals 18 residues. Germline V gene data show CDR1 as SGHAT and CDR2 as FQNNGV. Losses at the gene ends were 2 bases for V and 0 bases for J; bases not matched to a gene: 10. CDR3 bases: TGTGCCAGCAGCTTATCCCCGGGTGGACAGGTCTCTGGAAACACCATATATTTT. Encoded protein: CASSLSPGGQVSGNTIYF.

In regard to this clone: The sample holds other DNA sequences that translate to the same CDR3. The V gene is TRBV28, the J gene TRBJ2-3; TRBD1 might be the D (6 bases). Trimming pared 3 bases from V and 0 bases from J, leaving 7 bases between. Germline V gives CDR1 MDHEN, CDR2 SYDVKM. This CDR3 region has 14 residues. The DNA of the CDR3 is TGTGCCAGCAGTTTTACAGGGAGCACAGATACGCAGTATTTT. Translated: CASSFTGSTDTQYF.

This chain connects TRBV6-5 to TRBJ2-1; D might be TRBD2 (6 bases). Looked up from germline, CDR1 is MNHEY and CDR2 is SVGAGI. The length of the CDR3 is 16 residues. Trimming cost V 0 bases and J 6 bases, with 15 bases left between them. As DNA, the CDR3 is TGTGCCAGCAGTTACTCAGGAGGGGCGATTATCAATGAGCAGTTCTTC. Protein product: CASSYSGGAIINEQFF.

V is TRBV27 and J is TRBJ2-5; the D gene is possibly TRBD2 (6 bases). Per the germline V gene, CDR1 is MNHEY and CDR2 is SMNVEV (reference sequence). The CDR3 loop spans 16 amino acids. V lost 5 bases to trimming and J lost 4 bases, with 20 bases between them. In nucleotides, the CDR3 is TGTGCCAGCAGTCCTCGAACGGGGACTCCAAGAGAGACCCAGTACTTC. The encoded protein is CASSPRTGTPRETQYF.

The CDR3 DNA sequence: TGTGCCAGCAGTGGAGGGGGCAATCAGCCCCAGCATTTT. As protein: CASSGGGNQPQHF. The chain combines TRBV7-9 with TRBJ1-5; D perhaps matches TRBD1 (5 bases). The CDR3 totals 13 residues. The germline gives CDR1 SEHNR, CDR2 FQNEAQ (reference sequence). The ends were cut back, 6 bases at V and 2 bases at J, with 8 bases in the middle.

J is TRBJ2-7 and V is TRBV5-1; the D gene is possibly TRBD2 (6 bases). Per germline, CDR1 SGHRS and CDR2 YFSETQ. The CDR3 spans 14 residues. Trimming removed 1 base at V and 1 base at J, with 9 bases between. CDR3 in DNA: TGCGCCAGCAGCTTGACTAGCTTTTCCTACGAGCAGTACTTC. Protein: CASSLTSFSYEQYF.

The rearrangement uses TRBV7-2 and TRBJ2-5, with D perhaps being TRBD1 or TRBD2 (6 bases each). The germline V and J ends were trimmed by 1 base and 2 bases, with 14 bases remaining between them. Germline V gene sequence: CDR1 SGHTA, CDR2 FQGNSA. The CDR3 spans 16 residues. The CDR3 is CASSLGRGRTQETQYF. CDR3 DNA: TGTGCCAGCAGCTTAGGTAGGGGGAGGACGCAAGAGACCCAGTACTTC.

The chain has TRBV19 and TRBJ1-5; D is unresolved. The CDR3 covers 13 residues. CDR1 and CDR2 (germline): LNHDA, SQIVND (reference sequence). The V end lost 2 bases, the J end lost 8 bases, and 10 bases lay between the germline ends. CDR3 region: CASSILPTEPQHF. CDR3 DNA sequence: TGTGCCAGTAGTATACTCCCAACGGAGCCCCAGCATTTT.

This sequence joins TRBV27 and TRBJ2-7, with D tentatively TRBD1 (6 bases). The CDR3 has 14 residues. Trimming stripped 5 bases from V and 5 bases from J, with 16 bases between. CDR1 and CDR2 from the germline V gene are MNHEY and SMNVEV (reference sequence). In DNA form, the CDR3 reads TGTGCCAGCAGTGGGGGCGAGGGTTTCGACGAGCAGTACTTC. This gives the protein CASSGGEGFDEQYF.

The chain employs TRBV9 and TRBJ1-5; no reliable D call. This CDR3 comprises 14 residues. Germline lookup yields CDR1 SGDLS and CDR2 YYNGEE. Trimming left V 0 bases short and J 5 bases short, with 9 bases between. This CDR3 reads CASSVDKSHQPQHF. Written as DNA, the CDR3 is TGTGCCAGCAGCGTAGACAAGTCTCATCAGCCCCAGCATTTT.

A remark on this clone: This same CDR3 is encoded by further DNA sequences in the sample. V gene TRBV9 combines with J gene TRBJ2-1, with D perhaps TRBD2 (5 bases). This CDR3 is 16 amino acids long. Germline-derived CDR1 and CDR2 are SGDLS and YYNGEE. V dropped 4 bases and J dropped 3 bases, with 17 bases sitting between them. In nucleotides, the CDR3 is TGTGCCAGCAGCCCGCCCCCAGCAGGACTCTACAATGAGCAGTTCTTC. Translating it yields CASSPPPAGLYNEQFF.

The chain combines TRBV7-8 with TRBJ2-7, with D possibly matching TRBD1 (6 bases). CDR1 is SGHVS and CDR2 is FQNEAQ in the germline V gene. The CDR3 sequence is 13 residues long. Trimming removed 1 base from V and 6 bases from J, with 10 bases in between. The CDR3 region is CASSLGSGAEQYF. Here the CDR3 DNA reads TGTGCCAGCAGCTTAGGGTCAGGGGCCGAGCAGTACTTC.

This clone occurred once. Other DNA sequences in the sample encode the same CDR3. J is TRBJ2-7 and V is TRBV28; D might be TRBD2 (5 bases). V was shortened by 2 bases and J by 6 bases, with 8 bases between the two germline ends. Looked up from germline, CDR1 is MDHEN and CDR2 is SYDVKM. The CDR3 totals 12 residues. The CDR3 DNA is TGTGCCAGCAGTTTACGGGGTGGCGAGCAGTACTTC. Its translation is CASSLRGGEQYF.

This CDR3 reads CASSPSGTTYEQYF. In DNA form, the CDR3 reads TGTGCCAGCAGTCCCTCCGGGACGACCTACGAGCAGTACTTC. The chain couples TRBV28 to TRBJ2-7; D could derive from TRBD1 or TRBD2 (5 bases each). Looked up from germline, CDR1 is MDHEN and CDR2 is SYDVKM. The CDR3 sequence is 14 residues long. V gave up 5 bases and J gave up 2 bases, with 13 bases separating them.

V usage is TRBV7-9 and J usage is TRBJ2-2, with 8 bases aligning to TRBD2. This CDR3 has 13 amino acids. Germline CDR1 and CDR2: SEHNR and FQNEAQ (reference sequence). Losses at the gene ends were 8 bases for V and 5 bases for J; bases not matched to a gene: 4. The CDR3 region is CASREGGTGELFF. The CDR3, as DNA: TGTGCCAGCCGGGAGGGAGGGACCGGGGAGCTGTTTTTT.

The chain couples TRBV6-6 to TRBJ1-1, with TRBD1 matching 9 bases. This CDR3 spans 15 amino acids. CDR1 and CDR2 (germline): MNHNY, SVGAGI (reference sequence). Trimming removed 1 base from V and 10 bases from J; junction bases left unmatched: 10. CDR3 amino acids: CASSYLGQGALGAFF. CDR3 bases: TGTGCCAGCAGTTACTTGGGACAGGGCGCCCTAGGAGCTTTCTTT.

The rearrangement joins TRBV19 to TRBJ2-1, with 10 nucleotides matching TRBD2. The CDR3 length is 17 residues. Germline assignment: CDR1 LNHDA and CDR2 SQIVND (reference sequence). V shed 5 bases, J shed 1 base, and the junction held 8 bases outside the gene matches. CDR3 nucleotide sequence: TGTGCCAGTAGTGGCCTACTAGCGGGGAGGTCCTACAATGAGCAGTTCTTC. This sequence encodes CASSGLLAGRSYNEQFF.